The following is a T cell receptor (beta chain) sequence with its context. Trimming removed 7 bases from V and 5 bases from J; junction bases left unmatched: 10. The CDR3 consists of 14 residues. Germline V gene lookup returns CDR1 MGHRA and CDR2 YSYEKL. The record originates from a study of Tregs in tolerant kidney transplant recipients. Clones were read by immunoSEQ multiplex PCR, and TCRdb kept only the in-frame ones, dropping some. The data contain roughly 68,000 clones, 84% of them singletons. The gene calls are TRBV4-1 and TRBJ1-2, with 7 nucleotides matching TRBD1. The sequence derives from a human donor in good health. Sequenced: CD4+ T cells from blood. CDR3 in amino acids: CASTPGTASYGYTF. In nucleotides, the CDR3 is TGCGCCAGCACCCCAGGGACAGCCTCTTATGGCTACACCTTC.